This T cell receptor beta chain was documented in a study of shared clonotypes between healthy human individuals. About the study: A donor's plate count was three for CD4 naive and three for CD4 memory; CD8 naive had two and CD8 memory one.

CD8 memory merged CD45RO+ with CCR7-negative CD45RA+ TemRA cells. The germline V gene has CDR1 WSHSY and CDR2 SAAADI. Between the trimmed V and J ends, which lost 8 bases and 4 bases, there was a span of 6 bases. The CDR3 is 11 residues long. Study outcomes and limitations: Clonotypes which were not shared had lower generation probabilities than clonotypes that all four donors shared.

Regarding this clone: The antigen is not known.

Assay: immunoSEQ multiplex PCR; the TCRdb copy retains only in-frame clones and omits some. The sample carries some 690,000 clones, roughly 91% recorded once. The sequencing input was memory CD8+ T cells from PBMCs. Documented subset: CD45RO+ cells pooled with CCR7-negative TemRA cells. This TCR derives from a man between 18 and 29 years old in good health. Some clones in this sample may be carry-over from other donors' samples. The chain is built from TRBV10-2 and TRBJ2-1; no clear D gene. The chain's CDR3 is CASGDYNEQFF. As DNA, the CDR3 is TGCGCCAGCGGGGATTACAATGAGCAGTTCTTC.